This TCR beta chain stems from a study of CD8 T cells in ankylosing spondylitis. This clonotype was counted ten times or more. What it recognizes is unknown. The study's findings and limits: Previously reported in reactive arthritis synovial fluid and blood were some of the motif variants. Ankylosing spondylitis blood appeared to be characterized by a TCR beta motif of fewer than ten highly homologous variants.

This CDR3 contains 16 residues. V was pared by 4 bases and J by 4 bases, with 17 bases between. Germline values: CDR1 KGHDR, CDR2 SFDVKD. For TCR beta, libraries came from quantitative 5'-RACE with molecular barcodes. TCRdb fed the 5' RACE reads into MiXCR, producing one record per CDR3 protein. The sample carries 200,000 or so distinct CDR3 sequences, about 20% recorded once. This chain links TRBV24-1 with TRBJ2-3; D is unresolved. The clonotype was recovered from a male donor aged 10 to 35 with ankylosing spondylitis or in good health (not recorded which). Sequencing used blood, either unsorted or a sorted T cell fraction (not recorded which). This CDR3 reads CATSDPYRKAPDTQYF. CDR3 in DNA: TGTGCCACCAGTGACCCCTACCGTAAAGCGCCAGATACGCAGTATTTT.